These 32 T cell receptor beta chains were sequenced from one sample in a study of T cell clusters in autoimmune cytopenias. TRB was amplified from approximately 250 ng of peripheral blood genomic DNA per sample. TRB was amplified by touch-down multiplex PCR, primer pools A and B combined. TCRdb derives one entry per CDR3 protein from the multiplex PCR reads, leaving out DNA. This sample's clone table lists some 8,300 distinct CDR3 sequences. Sequenced material: peripheral blood. The receptors stem from a human donor with an autoimmune cytopenia or autoimmune hepatitis (not recorded which).

V usage is TRBV11-2 and J usage is TRBJ2-2. The CDR3 is 11 amino acids. CDR1 is SGHAT, CDR2 FQNNGV, per germline. This CDR3 is CASTHTGELFF.

This clonotype is identified as medium-sized from frequency. The J gene is TRBJ2-5, the V gene TRBV29-1; the TRBD1 assignment by TCRdb is unverifiable without DNA. The germline V gene encodes CDR1 SQVTM and CDR2 ANQGSEA. The CDR3 spans 13 residues. The CDR3 here is CSVVSGKGETQYF.

V is TRBV2 and J is TRBJ1-1. Germline assignment: CDR1 SNHLY and CDR2 FYNNEI. This CDR3 is built from 13 residues. CDR3 in amino acids: CASSDPQNTEAFF.

J is TRBJ2-5 and V is TRBV30; the TRBD1 assignment by TCRdb is unverifiable without DNA. The CDR3 runs to 14 residues. Per germline, CDR1 GTSNPN and CDR2 SVGIG (reference sequence). CDR3 residues: CAWITTGGMSEQYF.

V and J are TRBV20-1 and TRBJ2-7. The CDR3 has 13 residues. Germline V gene data show CDR1 as DFQATT and CDR2 as SNEGSKA (reference sequence). The CDR3 protein is CSAMGDFPYEQYF.

The rearrangement uses TRBV7-2 and TRBJ1-1; the D call from TCRdb, TRBD1, cannot be confirmed without DNA. The CDR3 has 15 amino acids. CDR1 and CDR2 from the germline V gene are SGHTA and FQGNSA. CDR3 sequence reads: CASSDRGATNTEAFF.

The V gene is TRBV28, the J gene TRBJ1-5; the D gene TCRdb calls, TRBD1, cannot be checked with no DNA. Germline V gene sequence: CDR1 MDHEN, CDR2 SYDVKM. The length of the CDR3 is 16 residues. The CDR3 reads CASSLGVGASNQPQHF.

V and J are TRBV20-1 and TRBJ2-5; TCRdb proposes TRBD2, but this gene call is untestable without DNA. The CDR3 spans 13 residues. Looked up from germline, CDR1 is DFQATT and CDR2 is SNEGSKA (reference sequence). CDR3 protein: CSANDLTGETQYF.

Considering frequency, this clonotype is medium-sized. The V call is TRBV11-2, the J call TRBJ2-7; TCRdb returns TRBD1, unconfirmable since there is no DNA. This CDR3 region has 14 residues. Per the germline V gene, CDR1 is SGHAT and CDR2 is FQNNGV. The CDR3 reads CASSTVRGVGEQYF.

V gene TRBV27 combines with J gene TRBJ2-7; there is no DNA to check the TCRdb D call of TRBD1. The V gene's germline CDR1 is MNHEY and CDR2 SMNVEV (reference sequence). This CDR3 has 15 amino acids. The CDR3: CASSPGTAATYEQYF.

The rearrangement joins TRBV28 to TRBJ2-7; TCRdb selects TRBD1, and the lack of DNA leaves this call unchecked. The CDR3 contains 12 residues. Germline CDR1 and CDR2: MDHEN and SYDVKM. This CDR3 reads CASSSPRTEEYF.

The rearrangement joins TRBV24-1 to TRBJ2-2; TCRdb outputs TRBD2, but without DNA this stays unchecked. This CDR3 comprises 13 residues. Germline V gene lookup returns CDR1 KGHDR and CDR2 SFDVKD. CDR3 sequence reads: CATSEGESGELFF.

This clonotype is deemed medium-sized by its frequency. This chain uses TRBV5-6 with TRBJ2-1; TCRdb indicates TRBD2, and absent DNA this call remains unverified. In germline, CDR1 is SGHDT, CDR2 YYEEEE. CDR3 size: 19 residues. The CDR3 here is CASSLMVTSGTYLNNEQFF.

The genes are TRBV7-2 and TRBJ2-3; TCRdb designates TRBD1, a call that cannot be tested without DNA. This CDR3 has 17 residues. The germline CDR1 and CDR2 sequences are SGHTA and FQGNSA. The chain's CDR3 is CASSRRGVGTQQDTQYF.

This clonotype is medium-sized by frequency. This chain connects TRBV12-3 or TRBV12-4 to TRBJ2-2; lacking DNA, the TRBD2 call made by TCRdb goes unchecked. The CDR3 is 15 amino acids. This CDR3 is CASRTIAGAVGELFF.

The chain is built from TRBV12-3 or TRBV12-4 and TRBJ1-1. CDR3 length: 11 amino acids. CDR3 in amino acids: CASSREGEAFF.

By frequency, this clonotype is medium-sized (0.01 to 0.1%). The CDR3: CASTTPGDRVNYGYTF. The rearrangement joins TRBV19 to TRBJ1-2; absent DNA, TCRdb's TRBD1 call cannot be checked. This CDR3 is built from 16 residues. Germline V gives CDR1 LNHDA, CDR2 SQIVND (reference sequence).

Judged by frequency, this clonotype is medium-sized. The rearrangement joins TRBV18 to TRBJ2-1; the D call of TRBD2 rests on TCRdb alone, since no DNA is present to check it. The CDR3 consists of 14 residues. The germline CDR1 and CDR2 sequences are KGHSH and LQKENI. The CDR3 sequence is CASSPGGTYNEQFF.

J is TRBJ1-5 and V is TRBV27; TCRdb proposes TRBD1, but this gene call is untestable without DNA. Germline values: CDR1 MNHEY, CDR2 SMNVEV (reference sequence). The CDR3 totals 16 residues. CDR3 protein: CASSPVRFSSNQPQHF.

This clonotype counts as medium-sized by frequency. J is TRBJ1-5 and V is TRBV6-5; as DNA is missing, the TRBD1 call by TCRdb cannot be tested. Germline values: CDR1 MNHEY, CDR2 SVGAGI. This CDR3 comprises 13 residues. The CDR3 loop is CASSYGTDQPQHF.

The chain recombines TRBV7-9 with TRBJ2-3. The CDR3 runs to 12 residues. Germline CDR1 and CDR2: SEHNR and FQNEAQ (reference sequence). Here the CDR3 reads CASSPFTDTQYF.

The rearrangement uses TRBV12-3 or TRBV12-4 and TRBJ2-7; the TCRdb call, TRBD1, lacks DNA for checking. CDR3 length: 14 residues. CDR3 sequence reads: CASSIRDDSYEQYF.

The CDR3 region is CSANGLAGGRGNNEQFF. This chain connects TRBV20-1 to TRBJ2-1; TCRdb's D gene call, TRBD2, goes unchecked for lack of DNA. CDR1 and CDR2 from the germline V gene are DFQATT and SNEGSKA (reference sequence). The CDR3 consists of 17 residues.

This clonotype is labeled medium-sized based on frequency. The chain recombines TRBV27 with TRBJ1-1. The CDR3 runs to 14 residues. Germline V gene lookup returns CDR1 MNHEY and CDR2 SMNVEV (reference sequence). The CDR3 loop reads CASSLSPFGTEAFF.

This clonotype registers medium-sized by frequency. The chain joins TRBV27 to TRBJ2-7; TCRdb's D call of TRBD2 is untestable without DNA. Germline lookup yields CDR1 MNHEY and CDR2 SMNVEV (reference sequence). The CDR3 length is 14 residues. CDR3 residues: CASSLLSPGNEQYF.

This chain joins TRBV19 and TRBJ2-7; without DNA, the TCRdb call of TRBD2 cannot be checked. This CDR3 has 14 residues. Looked up from germline, CDR1 is LNHDA and CDR2 is SQIVND (reference sequence). CDR3 protein: CASSWSWGAYEQYF.

The chain joins TRBV19 to TRBJ2-7; the D call from TCRdb, TRBD1, cannot be confirmed without DNA. Germline V gives CDR1 LNHDA, CDR2 SQIVND (reference sequence). CDR3 length: 14 residues. The CDR3: CASSIRETNYEQYF.

The chain has TRBV6-1 and TRBJ2-1; TCRdb's D call, TRBD2, is unchecked because there is no DNA. Per germline, CDR1 MNHNS and CDR2 SASEGT. The CDR3 totals 15 residues. CDR3 sequence reads: CASSGGTGALFEQFF.

The genes are TRBV6-5 and TRBJ1-3; the D call of TRBD1 rests on TCRdb alone, since no DNA is present to check it. This CDR3 contains 15 residues. The germline gives CDR1 MNHEY, CDR2 SVGAGI. This chain's CDR3 is CASSPDSGISNTIYF.

The chain has TRBV24-1 and TRBJ2-1; TCRdb picks TRBD2, but there is no DNA to check that call. The CDR3 sequence is 16 residues long. CDR1 and CDR2 from the germline V gene are KGHDR and SFDVKD. The CDR3 reads CATSDLSGTSHNEQFF.

This clonotype counts as medium-sized by frequency. Here the CDR3 reads CASTADHSETQYF. The chain has TRBV19 and TRBJ2-5. The CDR3 is 13 residues long. Germline V gene data show CDR1 as LNHDA and CDR2 as SQIVND (reference sequence).

This clonotype is called medium-sized based on its frequency. V gene TRBV5-6 combines with J gene TRBJ2-7; TCRdb outputs TRBD2, but without DNA this stays unchecked. The V gene's germline CDR1 is SGHDT and CDR2 YYEEEE. This CDR3 is 15 amino acids long. CDR3: CASSFGTSGSREQYF.